A selection of T cell receptor beta chains follows, all from one sample in a study of T cells in Graves' hyperthyroidism and ophthalmopathy. A single record per CDR3 protein comes from TCRdb applying MiXCR to the multiplex PCR reads. The data hold roughly 800,000 distinct CDR3 sequences, with over 35% observed a single time. Sequencing input: blood. The source of these receptors is a young man with Graves' hyperthyroidism. The CDR3 runs from the conserved cysteine through the conserved F or W. A D gene is named only where the DNA matches it firmly. Clone size is given for some rows only: seen once, a few or many times, or a class if the clone is expanded.

D gene,J gene,V gene,clone size,CDR3 DNA,CDR3 protein
TRBD1,TRBJ1-2,TRBV2,NA,TGTGCCAGCAGCCGGACAGGGGGCGCGAGGGGCTACACCTTC,CASSRTGGARGYTF
TRBD2,TRBJ2-5,TRBV7-8,NA,TGTGCCAGCAGCTTAGAGATAACTAGCGGGGAAGAGACCCAGTACTTC,CASSLEITSGEETQYF
NA,TRBJ1-5,TRBV29-1,many,TGCAGCGTTGAGGCAGGGGTGAATCAGCCCCAGCATTTT,CSVEAGVNQPQHF
TRBD1,TRBJ1-6,TRBV20-1,many,TGCAGTGCTACTGACAGGGGGCAATCACCCCTCCACTTT,CSATDRGQSPLHF
TRBD1,TRBJ2-7,TRBV7-8,NA,TGTGCCAGCAGCTACAATACAGGGGGCTCCTACGAGCAGTACTTC,CASSYNTGGSYEQYF
NA,TRBJ2-2,TRBV12-3/TRBV12-4,few,TGTGCCAGCAGTTTATCAAGCGGGTCGAACACCGGGGAGCTGTTTTTT,CASSLSSGSNTGELFF
NA,TRBJ1-5,TRBV7-6,once,TGTGCTAGAGTTCATGGTAGGCAGGGAAATCAGCCCCAGCATTTT,CARVHGRQGNQPQHF
TRBD1,TRBJ1-3,TRBV7-8,many,TGTGCCAGCAGCTCCAGGACAGGGGACAACACCATATATTTT,CASSSRTGDNTIYF
TRBD2,TRBJ2-5,TRBV11-2,many,TGTGCCAGCAGTGGACTAGCGCGGGAGACCCAGTACTTC,CASSGLARETQYF
TRBD1,TRBJ2-7,TRBV6-5,few,TGTGCCATTCAGGGGGACCCCTACGAGCAGTACTTC,CAIQGDPYEQYF
NA,TRBJ2-5,TRBV29-1,once,TGCAGCGTTGAAAGCGTGGTGCAAGAGACCCAGTACTTC,CSVESVVQETQYF
NA,TRBJ1-1,TRBV20-1,many,TGCAGTGCTAGGGCCTACGGTGAGGCTTTCTTT,CSARAYGEAFF
TRBD1,TRBJ2-6,TRBV19,NA,TGTGCCAGTAGTACAGGGGACAGGGGTGCTGGGGCCAACGTCCTGACTTTC,CASSTGDRGAGANVLTF
NA,TRBJ1-3,TRBV7-2,many,TGTGCCAGCAGCTTAGAGAGGGGATCCGGAAACACCATATATTTT,CASSLERGSGNTIYF
NA,TRBJ1-1,TRBV9,many,TGTGCCAGCAGCGCCTTGGTGACGGTGAACACTGAAGCTTTCTTT,CASSALVTVNTEAFF
NA,TRBJ1-1,TRBV9,NA,TGTGCCAGCAGCGTAGTGGGCGGGGCTACTGAAGCTTTCTTT,CASSVVGGATEAFF
TRBD2,TRBJ2-7,TRBV5-6,NA,TGTGCCAGCAGCCTGACTAGCGGCGAGCAGTACTTC,CASSLTSGEQYF
NA,TRBJ1-5,TRBV29-1,once,TGCAGCTTAACGAGGGATCAGCCCCAGCATTTT,CSLTRDQPQHF
NA,TRBJ1-1,TRBV14,NA,TGTGCCAGCAGCCAAGCTAGCAGGGGGAACACTGAAGCTTTCTTT,CASSQASRGNTEAFF
NA,TRBJ2-7,TRBV20-1,NA,TGCAGTGCTGCCCTCGGGCCCCCTCCCTACGAGCAGTACTTC,CSAALGPPPYEQYF
TRBD1,TRBJ1-1,TRBV30,NA,TGTGCCTGGAAGGGGACAGGGCTGAACACTGAAGCTTTCTTT,CAWKGTGLNTEAFF
NA,TRBJ2-7,TRBV29-1,NA,TGCGGCGTTGAAGGGGCGGGAATCCGGGGCGAGCAGTACTTC,CGVEGAGIRGEQYF
TRBD2,TRBJ2-2,TRBV2,many,TGTGCCACCAAGACTAGCGGGGGGTCTCACACCGGGGAGCTGTTTTTT,CATKTSGGSHTGELFF
NA,TRBJ2-7,TRBV7-6,NA,TGTGCCAGCAGCTCGGTCCAGGATTCCTACGAGCAGTACTTC,CASSSVQDSYEQYF
NA,TRBJ1-2,TRBV7-9,NA,TGTGCCAGCAGCTTATTCCCCGAGACACCCCTGGCAGGCGGCTACACCTTC,CASSLFPETPLAGGYTF
NA,TRBJ2-3,TRBV19,NA,TGTGCCATCCCAAAGCGGCAGGGCGCGGCAGATACGCAGTATTTT,CAIPKRQGAADTQYF
NA,TRBJ1-5,TRBV7-8,many,TGTGCCAGCAGCTTAGATAGGGATTCGCCCCAGCATTTT,CASSLDRDSPQHF
TRBD1,TRBJ1-6,TRBV14,NA,TGTGCCAGCAGTCAGACAGGGGCTTATAATTCACCCCTCCACTTT,CASSQTGAYNSPLHF
NA,TRBJ1-2,TRBV29-1,many,TGCAGCGTTGGCATCGGGGGGCGCGGGAGGTATGGCTACACCTTC,CSVGIGGRGRYGYTF
NA,TRBJ2-5,TRBV2,NA,TGTGCCAGCAGTGAAGAGAGAAAGGGGATGCTTGGGACCCAGTACTTC,CASSEERKGMLGTQYF
NA,TRBJ2-7,TRBV11-2,many,TGTGCCAGCAGCTTGCGGGACCCCTACGAGCAGTACTTC,CASSLRDPYEQYF
NA,TRBJ1-5,TRBV20-1,NA,TGCAGTGCTAGAGATCGGGGCAGGTATGATCAGCCCCAGCATTTT,CSARDRGRYDQPQHF
TRBD1,TRBJ1-2,TRBV2,NA,TGTGCCAGCAGTGTACGACAGGGACGGCTCTATGGCTACACCTTC,CASSVRQGRLYGYTF